This TCR beta chain was recorded in a study of blood T cell repertoires in COVID-19 (dated by TCRdb to about 2020). In the study overall: Samples from collaborators originated in the United States, Italy and Spain and spanned both the acute and convalescent phases of COVID-19. The material from the prospective study consisted of cDNA or gDNA derived from T cells, B-cell-depleted T cells, or PBMCs. Deeply sampled blood TCRbeta repertoires from subjects exposed to, actively infected with, or recovered from COVID-19 were included in the dataset. The repertoires were released in a freely available public database intended as a resource for research on the immune response to SARS-CoV-2. Samples came from the ongoing ImmuneRACE study (first 160 participants) plus 1,254 subjects from 6 global collaborators. Nearly every sample came with metadata listing a de-identified subject ID, COVID-19 status, age in years and sex. HLA class I and class II types, where available, came from metadata supplied by the sample provider rather than from assay-based typing. Here is what the overall study found, with its caveats: Clinical and demographic metadata were provided uncurated, with the amount varying by source and participant.

Of note for this clone: No cognate antigen has been identified for it. No base qualities exist here, and no much larger clone lies one base off it.

At one collaborating source in Seattle, patients were enrolled during active infection and were followed longitudinally through the course of disease. Whole blood was collected in K2EDTA tubes by collaborating institutions according to the institutions' own protocols. For TCRbeta analysis, collaborators shipped samples in one of three forms: frozen whole blood, isolated PBMCs, or DNA extracted from either of those sample types. The germline V gene gives CDR1 as SGHVS and CDR2 as FQNEAQ. Deletion took 1 base off V and 0 bases off J, with a span of 9 bases between the germline ends. Counted from cysteine to phenylalanine, this CDR3 has 15 amino acids. The kept DNA is CDR3 alone, 45 bases in frame from the first base. The immunoSEQ Assay, a bias-controlled multiplex PCR, was used to amplify TCRbeta CDR3 regions from genomic DNA. The authors' pipeline ran thus. The number of nucleated cells in each sample was estimated from the amplification of reference gene primers within the assay. To quantify the absolute abundance of each unique TCRbeta CDR3 rearrangement, sequence reads were collapsed and filtered. For each sample, productive Simpson clonality was calculated as the square root of Simpson's diversity index across productive rearrangements. TCRdb stores this immuneACCESS table with in-frame sequences only. Part of the clones is absent; in the studies checked, under half of the shortfall reflects unresolved V genes, and no reason is known for the rest. That table furnishes V, J and clone size, whereas the DNA furnished D and trimming. This sample has approximately 300,000 clones in its table, and nearly 90% of those were observed once. Roughly 1% of the sample is held by the ten biggest clonotypes.

This clonotype was sampled from a woman aged 40-49 years with COVID-19, enrolled during active disease. The V and J segments used are TRBV7-8 and TRBJ1-2, with the D gene not clear enough to name. The sample was peripheral blood. The CDR3 protein is CASSLVAGTNYGYTF. The nucleotide sequence reads as follows: TGTGCCAGCAGCTTAGTAGCGGGGACTAACTATGGCTACACCTTC.